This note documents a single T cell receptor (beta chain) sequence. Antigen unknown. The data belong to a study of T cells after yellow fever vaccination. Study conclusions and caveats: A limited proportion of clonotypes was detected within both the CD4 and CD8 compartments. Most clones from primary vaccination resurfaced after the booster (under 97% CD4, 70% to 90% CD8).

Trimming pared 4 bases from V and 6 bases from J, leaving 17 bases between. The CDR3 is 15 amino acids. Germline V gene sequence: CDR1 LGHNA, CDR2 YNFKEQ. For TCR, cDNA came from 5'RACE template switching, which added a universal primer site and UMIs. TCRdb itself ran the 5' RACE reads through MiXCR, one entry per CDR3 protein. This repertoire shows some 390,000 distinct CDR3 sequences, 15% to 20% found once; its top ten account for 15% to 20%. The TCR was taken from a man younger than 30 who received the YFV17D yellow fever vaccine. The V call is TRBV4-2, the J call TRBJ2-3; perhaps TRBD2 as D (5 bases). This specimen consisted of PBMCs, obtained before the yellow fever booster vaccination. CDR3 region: CASSPPLAGRDTQYF. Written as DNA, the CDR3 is TGTGCCAGCAGCCCTCCGTTGGCGGGCCGCGATACGCAGTATTTT.